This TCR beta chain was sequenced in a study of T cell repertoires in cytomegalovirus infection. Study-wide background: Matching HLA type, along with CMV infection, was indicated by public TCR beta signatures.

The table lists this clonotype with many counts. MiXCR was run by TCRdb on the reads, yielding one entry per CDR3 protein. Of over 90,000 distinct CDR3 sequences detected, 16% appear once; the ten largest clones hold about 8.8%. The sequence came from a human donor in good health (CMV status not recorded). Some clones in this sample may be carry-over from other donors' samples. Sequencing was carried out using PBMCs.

In nucleotides, the CDR3 is TGCGCCAGCAGCTCCTCCCGGACGGGGCAGTTCACTGAAGCTTTCTTT. Protein: CASSSSRTGQFTEAFF. The chain recombines TRBV5-1 with TRBJ1-1, with D possibly matching TRBD1 (5 bases). CDR3 length equals 16 residues. CDR1 is SGHRS, CDR2 YFSETQ, per germline. The ends were cut back, 3 bases at V and 4 bases at J, with 19 bases in the middle.